A single sample gave rise to the 15 T cell receptor delta chains below, sequenced in a study of gamma-delta T cells after stem cell transplantation. TCRdb re-called the RT-PCR reads using CATT. The data show about 1,300 delta-chain clones, with roughly 5% seen just once and roughly a third held by the top ten. Sequencing was done on a sample of gamma-delta T cells. The receptor source for this set is a human donor. It is not recorded whose cells these are; they may come from a transplant donor.

By share, this clone counts as large. This sample also contains other DNA sequences that code for the same CDR3. This rearrangement joins TRDV2 to TRDJ1; 7 nucleotides agree with TRDD3. V lost 7 bases and J lost 1; bases outside the gene matches: 11. This CDR3 is built from 15 residues. The germline V gene encodes CDR1 GEAIGNYY and CDR2 EKD. The CDR3 coding sequence is TGTGCCTGCGATTTGGTTGGGGGAACCACCGATAAACTCATCTTT. Translating gives CACDLVGGTTDKLIF.

In this sample, this clone turned up a few times. The protein that TCRdb holds for this DNA derives from a much larger clone and differs from the translated DNA at residue 5, which likely indicates a read error; the protein shown here is translated from the DNA. The V and J genes are TRDV2 and TRDJ3; the match to TRDD3 covers 13 bases. The CDR3 extends over 18 amino acids. The germline V gene has CDR1 GEAIGNYY and CDR2 EKD. Trimming cost V 3 bases and J 6 bases; bases outside gene matches: 7. The CDR3: CACDSVLGDTPDTRQMFF. For the CDR3, the DNA is TGTGCCTGTGACTCCGTACTGGGGGATACGCCGGACACCCGACAGATGTTTTTC.

Remarks on this clone: TCRdb records a much larger clone's protein for this DNA, with a difference at residue 8 that likely arises from a read error; the protein given is the translation of the DNA. This rearrangement joins TRDV2 to TRDJ2; D gene uncertain. Germline assignment: CDR1 GEAIGNYY and CDR2 EKD. The CDR3 spans 10 residues. For the CDR3, the DNA is TGTGCCTCGTTGGAGGCACAACGCTTCTTT. This codes for CASLEAQRFF.

This clone was detected a few times. A far larger clone is one base from this, pointing to a likely read error. Different DNA sequences within this sample yield the same CDR3. This chain links TRDV2 with TRDJ1; 11 bases fit TRDD3. Losses at the gene ends were 3 bases for V and 1 base for J; bases not matched to a gene: 18. This CDR3 has 20 amino acids. CDR1 is GEAIGNYY, CDR2 EKD, per germline. The CDR3 region has the DNA TGTGCCTGTGACTTGATGTCGGCGGGGCTGGGGGATACCTCCACCGATAAACTCATCTTT. It translates to CACDLMSAGLGDTSTDKLIF.

The V and J genes are TRDV2 and TRDJ1; 7 bases are shared with TRDD3. In germline, CDR1 is GEAIGNYY, CDR2 EKD. This CDR3 region has 18 residues. The V and J ends lost 2 bases and 0 bases, in that order; junction bases with no gene match: 14. CDR3 sequence reads: CACDRLSTGDLYTDKLIF. CDR3 DNA: TGTGCCTGTGACAGACTTAGTACTGGGGACCTGTACACCGATAAACTCATCTTT.

Comments on this clone: TCRdb lists the protein of a much larger clone for this DNA, which differs at residue 14, so this is likely a read error; the protein given here is translated from the DNA itself. CDR3 loop: CACDSALGIEKKKPIF. As DNA, the CDR3 is TGTGCCTGCGACTCCGCTCTGGGGATAGAGAAGAAAAAACCCATCTTT. The chain uses TRDV2 and TRDJ1; 7 nucleotides agree with TRDD3. The CDR3 sequence is 16 residues long. Germline values: CDR1 GEAIGNYY, CDR2 EKD.

This clone was seen a handful of times. A single base is all that separates this from a far larger clone, so a read error is likely. Additional DNA sequences in this sample encode the identical CDR3. CDR3 loop: CACDTVDPGGTDKLIF. In DNA, the CDR3 is TGTGCCTGTGACACCGTTGACCCGGGGGGCACCGATAAACTCATCTTT. The chain joins TRDV2 to TRDJ1; possibly TRDD3 for D (5 bases). This CDR3 is 16 amino acids long. The germline V gene encodes CDR1 GEAIGNYY and CDR2 EKD. Trimming took 0 bases from V and 1 from J, leaving 14 bases between them.

Points on this clone: TCRdb pairs this DNA with a much larger clone's protein that differs at residue 17, likely a read error; the protein shown was translated from the DNA. This sequence joins TRDV2 and TRDJ1; a possible D gene is TRDD3 (6 bases). CDR1 is GEAIGNYY, CDR2 EKD, per germline. This CDR3 is built from 20 residues. CDR3 region: CACDKVLGTPRPADTDQLIF. The CDR3 nucleotides are TGTGCCTGTGACAAAGTCCTGGGGACCCCCCGGCCTGCTGACACCGATCAACTCATCTTT.

Worth noting for this clone: Only one base separates this from a far larger clonotype, so it likely reflects a read error. Within the sample, other DNA sequences also encode this same CDR3. The chain joins TRDV2 to TRDJ1, with TRDD3 as a possible D gene (6 bases). The CDR3 totals 20 residues. Germline V gene data show CDR1 as GEAIGNYY and CDR2 as EKD. Written as DNA, the CDR3 is TGTGCCTGCGACAAAGTCCTGGGGACCCCCCGGCCTGCTGACACCGATAAACTCATCTTT. It encodes CACDKVLGTPRPADTDKLIF.

The sample holds a few counts of this clone. One base away lies a much larger clone, so this may be a sequencing read error. This chain links TRDV2 with TRDJ1; 12 bases align to TRDD3. The CDR3 sequence is 23 residues long. Trimming took 1 base from V and 0 from J; bases not matched to a gene: 23. From germline, CDR1 is GEAIGNYY and CDR2 EKD. This CDR3 is CACDTLQNSYVLGDTLHTDKLIF. In nucleotides, the CDR3 is TGTGCCTGTGACACACTTCAAAATTCCTACGTACTGGGGGATACCCTCCACACCGATAAACTCATCTTT.

This clone was seen only a few times. The chain couples TRDV2 to TRDJ1, with 10 bases that match TRDD3. Trimming took 3 bases from V and 11 from J; bases not matched to a gene: 23. The V gene's germline CDR1 is GEAIGNYY and CDR2 EKD. The CDR3 length is 18 residues. The CDR3 reads CACDPVLGEGGGIRRLIF. For the CDR3, the DNA is TGTGCCTGTGACCCCGTACTGGGGGAAGGAGGGGGGATACGGAGGCTCATCTTT.

This clone has a handful of counts. TCRdb shows a much larger clone's protein in place of this DNA's translation, and the two differ at residue 11, likely through a read error; the protein shown is translated from the DNA. The chain is built from TRDV2 and TRDJ1; possible D gene TRDD3, 5 bases. V lost 0 bases to trimming and J lost 2 bases, with 24 bases between them. The CDR3 contains 19 residues. CDR1 GEAIGNYY and CDR2 EKD come from the germline V gene. The DNA for the CDR3 is TGTGCCTGTGACACCGTGGGTTCCGAGGGGAATACGAGAACCGATAAACTCATCTTT. As protein: CACDTVGSEGNTRTDKLIF.

Points on this clone: The TCRdb protein comes from a much larger clone and disagrees with this DNA's translation at residue 2, likely due to a read error; the protein given here is derived from the DNA. The chain uses TRDV2 and TRDJ1, with 9 bases that match TRDD3. This CDR3 region has 19 residues. The V gene's germline CDR1 is GEAIGNYY and CDR2 EKD. The CDR3 DNA is TGTTCCTGTGACACCGTCGAGTTTTTGGGGGATAGAGGTACTATGAAACTCATCTTT. Translation: CSCDTVEFLGDRGTMKLIF.

This clone is hyperexpanded in the sample. This sample includes further DNA sequences coding for the same CDR3. V and J are TRDV2 and TRDJ1; 10 bases map to TRDD3. Trimming removed 1 base from V and 2 bases from J; junction bases left unmatched: 15. Germline values: CDR1 GEAIGNYY, CDR2 EKD. This CDR3 has 19 residues. The CDR3 DNA sequence: TGTGCCTGTGACACGGCTGGGCTGGGGGATAGTCTACTTACCGATAAACTCATCTTT. Translated, it gives CACDTAGLGDSLLTDKLIF.

This clone came up a few times. This sequence is one base from a far larger clone and is likely a read error. The same CDR3 is also encoded by other DNA sequences in this sample. The chain uses TRDV2 and TRDJ1; the match to TRDD3 covers 10 bases. Germline V gene sequence: CDR1 GEAIGNYY, CDR2 EKD. The CDR3 length is 19 residues. CDR3 DNA sequence: TGTGCCTGTGACACCGTGGGTTCCGAGGGGGATACGAGAACCGATAAGCTCATCTTT. Translation: CACDTVGSEGDTRTDKLIF.